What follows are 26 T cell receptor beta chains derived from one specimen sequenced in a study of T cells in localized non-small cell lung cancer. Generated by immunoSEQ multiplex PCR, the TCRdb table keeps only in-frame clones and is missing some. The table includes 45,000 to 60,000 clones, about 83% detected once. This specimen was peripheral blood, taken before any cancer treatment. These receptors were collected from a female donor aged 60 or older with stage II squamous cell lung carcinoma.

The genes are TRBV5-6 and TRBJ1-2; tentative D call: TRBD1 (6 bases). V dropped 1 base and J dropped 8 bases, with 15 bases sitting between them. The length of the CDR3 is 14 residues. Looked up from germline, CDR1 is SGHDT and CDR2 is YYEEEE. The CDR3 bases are TGTGCCAGCAGCTTGTCTCAGGGGCGAGGAGGCTACACCTTC. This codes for CASSLSQGRGGYTF.

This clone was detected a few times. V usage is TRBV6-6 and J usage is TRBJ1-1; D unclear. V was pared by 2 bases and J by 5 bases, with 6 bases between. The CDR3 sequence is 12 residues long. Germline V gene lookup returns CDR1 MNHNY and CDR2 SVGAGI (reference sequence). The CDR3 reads CASSYEGTEAFF. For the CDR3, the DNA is TGTGCCAGCAGTTACGAGGGTACTGAAGCTTTCTTT.

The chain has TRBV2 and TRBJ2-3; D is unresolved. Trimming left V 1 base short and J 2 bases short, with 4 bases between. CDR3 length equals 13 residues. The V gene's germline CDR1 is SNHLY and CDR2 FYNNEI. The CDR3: CASSEENTDTQYF. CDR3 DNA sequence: TGTGCCAGCAGTGAAGAGAACACAGATACGCAGTATTTT.

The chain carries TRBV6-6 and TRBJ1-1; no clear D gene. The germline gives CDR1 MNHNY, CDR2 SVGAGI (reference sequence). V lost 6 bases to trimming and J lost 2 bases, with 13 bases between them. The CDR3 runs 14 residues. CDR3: CASRPGRKNTEAFF. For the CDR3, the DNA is TGTGCCAGCAGACCTGGACGGAAAAACACTGAAGCTTTCTTT.

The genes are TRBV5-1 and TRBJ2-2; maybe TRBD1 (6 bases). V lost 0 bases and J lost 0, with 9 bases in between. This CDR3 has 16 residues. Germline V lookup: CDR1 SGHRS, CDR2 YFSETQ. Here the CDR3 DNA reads TGCGCCAGCAGCTTGGTGGCAGGGGCGAACACCGGGGAGCTGTTTTTT. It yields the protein CASSLVAGANTGELFF.

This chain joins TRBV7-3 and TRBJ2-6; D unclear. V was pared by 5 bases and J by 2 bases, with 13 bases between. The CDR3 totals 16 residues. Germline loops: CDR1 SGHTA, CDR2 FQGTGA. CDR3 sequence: CASSPTARAGANVLTF. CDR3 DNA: TGTGCCAGCAGCCCAACGGCCCGGGCTGGGGCCAACGTCCTGACTTTC.

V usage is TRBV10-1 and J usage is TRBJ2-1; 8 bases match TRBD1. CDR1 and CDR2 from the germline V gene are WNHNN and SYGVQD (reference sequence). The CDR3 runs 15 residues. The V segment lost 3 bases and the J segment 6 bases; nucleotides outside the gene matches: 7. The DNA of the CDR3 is TGCGCCAGCAGTGACCCCAGGGGGCTGAGCAATGAGCAGTTCTTC. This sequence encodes CASSDPRGLSNEQFF.

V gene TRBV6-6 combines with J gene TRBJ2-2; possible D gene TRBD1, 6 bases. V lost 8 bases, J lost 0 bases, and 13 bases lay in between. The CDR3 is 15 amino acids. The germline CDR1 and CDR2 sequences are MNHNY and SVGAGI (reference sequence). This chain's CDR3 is CASSRTDSNTGELFF. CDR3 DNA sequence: TGTGCCAGCTCACGGACAGATTCGAACACCGGGGAGCTGTTTTTT.

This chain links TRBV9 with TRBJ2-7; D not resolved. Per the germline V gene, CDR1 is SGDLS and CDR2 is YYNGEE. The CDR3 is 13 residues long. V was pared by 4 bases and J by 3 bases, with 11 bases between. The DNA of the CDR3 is TGTGCCAGCAGCCCCCAAGTCAACTACGAGCAGTACTTC. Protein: CASSPQVNYEQYF.

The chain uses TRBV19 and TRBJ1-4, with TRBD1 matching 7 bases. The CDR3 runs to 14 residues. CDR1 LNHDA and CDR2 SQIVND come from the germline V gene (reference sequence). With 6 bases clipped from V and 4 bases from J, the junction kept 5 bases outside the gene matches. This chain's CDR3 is CASSPGGINEKLFF. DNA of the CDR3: TGTGCCAGTAGCCCAGGGGGAATTAATGAAAAACTGTTTTTT.

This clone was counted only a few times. The chain's CDR3 is CASSPLVGGEDTQYF. The CDR3 bases are TGTGCCAGCAGCCCCCTCGTCGGGGGGGAGGATACGCAGTATTTT. This chain connects TRBV4-2 to TRBJ2-3, with 8 bases lining up with TRBD2. The CDR3 covers 15 residues. V shed 4 bases, J shed 6 bases, and the junction held 9 bases outside the gene matches. CDR1 is LGHNA, CDR2 YNFKEQ, per germline.

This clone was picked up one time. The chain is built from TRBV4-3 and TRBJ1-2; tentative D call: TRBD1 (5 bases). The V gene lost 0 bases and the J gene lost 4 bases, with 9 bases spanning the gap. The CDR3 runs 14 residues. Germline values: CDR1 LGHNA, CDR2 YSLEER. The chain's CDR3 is CASSQDDSLYGYTF. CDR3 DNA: TGCGCCAGCAGCCAAGACGACAGTCTCTATGGCTACACCTTC.

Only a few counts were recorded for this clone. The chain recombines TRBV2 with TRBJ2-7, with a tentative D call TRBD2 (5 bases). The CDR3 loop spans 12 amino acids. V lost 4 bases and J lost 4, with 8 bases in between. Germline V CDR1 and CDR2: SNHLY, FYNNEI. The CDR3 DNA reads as TGTGCCAGCAGTGCTAGGAGGTACGAGCAGTACTTC. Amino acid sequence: CASSARRYEQYF.

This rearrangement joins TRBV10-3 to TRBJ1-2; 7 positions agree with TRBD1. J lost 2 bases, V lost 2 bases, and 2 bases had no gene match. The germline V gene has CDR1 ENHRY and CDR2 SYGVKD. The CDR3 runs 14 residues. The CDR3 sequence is CAISEDRENYGYTF. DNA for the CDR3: TGTGCCATCAGTGAGGACAGGGAGAACTATGGCTACACCTTC.

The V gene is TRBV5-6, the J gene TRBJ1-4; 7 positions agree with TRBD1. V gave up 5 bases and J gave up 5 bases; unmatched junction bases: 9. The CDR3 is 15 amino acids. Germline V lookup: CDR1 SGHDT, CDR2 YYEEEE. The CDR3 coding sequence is TGTGCCAGCAGGTTACTACAGGGGATGAATGAAAAACTGTTTTTT. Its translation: CASRLLQGMNEKLFF.

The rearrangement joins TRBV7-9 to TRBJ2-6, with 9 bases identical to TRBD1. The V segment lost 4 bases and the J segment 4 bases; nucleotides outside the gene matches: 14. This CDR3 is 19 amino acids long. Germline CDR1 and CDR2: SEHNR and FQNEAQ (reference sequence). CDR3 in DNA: TGTGCCAGCAGCTCTGGGAAAACAGGGGGCCCGGGGGGGGCCAACGTCCTGACTTTC. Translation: CASSSGKTGGPGGANVLTF. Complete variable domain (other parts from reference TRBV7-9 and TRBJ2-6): DTGVSQNPRHKITKRGQNVTFRCDPISEHNRLYWYRQTLGQGPEFLTYFQNEAQLEKSRLLSDRFSAERPKGSFSTLEIQRTEQGDSAMYLCASSSGKTGGPGGANVLTFGAGSRLTVL.

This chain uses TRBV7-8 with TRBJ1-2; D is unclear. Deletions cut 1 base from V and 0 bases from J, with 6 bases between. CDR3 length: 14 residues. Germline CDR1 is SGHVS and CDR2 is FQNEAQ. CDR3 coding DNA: TGTGCCAGCAGCTTAGTGCAAGCTAACTATGGCTACACCTTC. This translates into CASSLVQANYGYTF.

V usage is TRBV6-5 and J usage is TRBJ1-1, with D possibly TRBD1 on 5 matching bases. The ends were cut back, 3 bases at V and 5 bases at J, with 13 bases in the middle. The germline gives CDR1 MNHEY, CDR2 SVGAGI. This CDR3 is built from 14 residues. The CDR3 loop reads CASSYLQGGTEAFF. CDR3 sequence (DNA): TGTGCCAGCAGTTATCTCCAGGGCGGGACTGAAGCTTTCTTT.

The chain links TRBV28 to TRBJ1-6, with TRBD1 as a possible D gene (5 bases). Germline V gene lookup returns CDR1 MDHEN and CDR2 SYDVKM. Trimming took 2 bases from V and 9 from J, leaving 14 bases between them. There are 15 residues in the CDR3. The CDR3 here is CASSLATENSSPLHF. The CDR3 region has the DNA TGTGCCAGCAGTTTAGCGACAGAGAACTCTTCACCCCTCCACTTT.

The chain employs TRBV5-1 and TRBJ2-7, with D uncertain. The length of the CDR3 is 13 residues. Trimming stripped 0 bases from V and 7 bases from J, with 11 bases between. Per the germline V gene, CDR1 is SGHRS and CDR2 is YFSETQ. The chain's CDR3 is CASSLVGGTEQYF. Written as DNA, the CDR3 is TGCGCCAGCAGCTTGGTTGGTGGAACAGAGCAGTACTTC.

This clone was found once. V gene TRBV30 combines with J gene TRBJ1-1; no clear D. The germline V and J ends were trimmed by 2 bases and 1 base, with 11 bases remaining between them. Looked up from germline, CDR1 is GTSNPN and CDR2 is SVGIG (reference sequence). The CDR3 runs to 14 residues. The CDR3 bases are TGTGCCTGGAGTCCCGGACTTTCGAACACTGAAGCTTTCTTT. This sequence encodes CAWSPGLSNTEAFF.

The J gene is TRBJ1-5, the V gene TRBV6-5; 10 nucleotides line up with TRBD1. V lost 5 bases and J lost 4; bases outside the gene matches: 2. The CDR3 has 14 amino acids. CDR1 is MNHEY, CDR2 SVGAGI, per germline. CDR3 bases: TGTGCCAGCAGTCCGGGACAGGGGAATCAGCCCCAGCATTTT. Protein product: CASSPGQGNQPQHF.

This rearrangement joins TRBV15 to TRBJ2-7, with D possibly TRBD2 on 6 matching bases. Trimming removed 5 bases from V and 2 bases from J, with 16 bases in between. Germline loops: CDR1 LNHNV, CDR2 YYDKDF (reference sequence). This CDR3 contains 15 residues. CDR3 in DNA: TGTGCCACCAGCGCACCCGGGGGAGACGCCTACGAGCAGTACTTC. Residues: CATSAPGGDAYEQYF.

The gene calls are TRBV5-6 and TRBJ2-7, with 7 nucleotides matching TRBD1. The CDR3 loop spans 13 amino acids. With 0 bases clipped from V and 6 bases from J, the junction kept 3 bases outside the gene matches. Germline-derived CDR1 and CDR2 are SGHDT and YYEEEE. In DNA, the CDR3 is TGTGCCAGCAGCTTGGGGGGACAGCGCGAGCAGTACTTC. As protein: CASSLGGQREQYF. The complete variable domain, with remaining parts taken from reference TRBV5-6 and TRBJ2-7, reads DAGVTQSPTHLIKTRGQQVTLRCSPKSGHDTVSWYQQALGQGPQFIFQYYEEEERQRGNFPDRFSGHQFPNYSSELNVNALLLGDSALYLCASSLGGQREQYFGPGTRLTVT.

CDR3: CASSDRQASNSPLHF. The CDR3 bases are TGTGCCAGCAGTGATCGACAGGCTTCTAATTCACCCCTCCACTTT. The V call is TRBV2, the J call TRBJ1-6; a possible D gene is TRBD1 (6 bases). The CDR3 has 15 residues. Germline V lookup: CDR1 SNHLY, CDR2 FYNNEI. V dropped 3 bases and J dropped 6 bases, with 12 bases sitting between them.

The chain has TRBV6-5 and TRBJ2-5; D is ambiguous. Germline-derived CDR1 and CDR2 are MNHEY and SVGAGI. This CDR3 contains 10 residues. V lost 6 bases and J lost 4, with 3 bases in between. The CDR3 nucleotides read TGTGCCAGCAGGGGAGAGACCCAGTACTTC. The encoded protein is CASRGETQYF.